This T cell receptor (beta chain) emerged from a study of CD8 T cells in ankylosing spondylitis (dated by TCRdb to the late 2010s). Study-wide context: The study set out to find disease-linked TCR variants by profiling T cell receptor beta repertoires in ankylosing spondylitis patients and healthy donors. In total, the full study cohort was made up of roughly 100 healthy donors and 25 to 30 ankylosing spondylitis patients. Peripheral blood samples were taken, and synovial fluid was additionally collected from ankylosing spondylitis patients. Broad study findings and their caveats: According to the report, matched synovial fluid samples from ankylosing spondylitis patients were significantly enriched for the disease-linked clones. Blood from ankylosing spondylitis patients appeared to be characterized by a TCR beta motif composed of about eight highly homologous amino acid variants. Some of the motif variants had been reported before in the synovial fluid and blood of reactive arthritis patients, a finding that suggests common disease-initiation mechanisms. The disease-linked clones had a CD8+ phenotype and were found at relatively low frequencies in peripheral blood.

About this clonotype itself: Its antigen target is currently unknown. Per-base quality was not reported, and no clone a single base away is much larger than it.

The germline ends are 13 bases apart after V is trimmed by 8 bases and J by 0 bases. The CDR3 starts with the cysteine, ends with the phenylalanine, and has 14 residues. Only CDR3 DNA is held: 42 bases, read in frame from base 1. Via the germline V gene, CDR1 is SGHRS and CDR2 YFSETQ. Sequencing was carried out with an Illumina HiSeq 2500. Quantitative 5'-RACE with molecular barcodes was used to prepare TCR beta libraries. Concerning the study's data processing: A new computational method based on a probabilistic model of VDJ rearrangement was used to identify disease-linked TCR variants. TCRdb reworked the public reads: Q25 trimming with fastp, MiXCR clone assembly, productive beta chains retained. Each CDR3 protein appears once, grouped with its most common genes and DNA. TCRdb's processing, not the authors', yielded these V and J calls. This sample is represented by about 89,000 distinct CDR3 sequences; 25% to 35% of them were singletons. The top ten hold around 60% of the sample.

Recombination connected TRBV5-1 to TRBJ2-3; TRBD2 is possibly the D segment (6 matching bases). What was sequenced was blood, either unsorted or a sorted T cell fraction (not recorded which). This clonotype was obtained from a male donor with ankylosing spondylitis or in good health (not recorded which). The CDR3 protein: CASQRGTSTDTQYF. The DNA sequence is TGCGCCAGTCAACGGGGGACCAGCACAGATACGCAGTATTTT.